These 30 T cell receptor beta chains were sequenced from one sample in a study of T cells in narcolepsy. This table comes from immunoSEQ multiplex PCR, and its TCRdb copy is limited to in-frame clones, with some not included. Of some 34,000 clones in the sample, approximately 80% were seen once. Specimen: memory (CD45RA-) CD4+ T cells from blood. These receptors all stem from a human donor in good health.

For the CDR3, the DNA is TGTGCCAGCAATCAGGGTTTCTATAATTCACCCCTCCACTTT. Translation gives CASNQGFYNSPLHF. The chain uses TRBV2 and TRBJ1-6, with D possibly being TRBD1 (5 bases). CDR3 size: 14 residues. In germline, CDR1 is SNHLY, CDR2 FYNNEI. V was cut by 7 bases and J by 3 bases, with 10 bases left in between.

This chain links TRBV2 with TRBJ1-5, with D possibly TRBD1 on 6 matching bases. Trimming took off 6 bases at V and 3 bases at J, with 15 bases between the two ends. Germline loops: CDR1 SNHLY, CDR2 FYNNEI. The CDR3 loop spans 15 amino acids. The CDR3 nucleotides are TGTGCCAGCAGCCGGGACAAGGGCGCCAATCAGCCCCAGCATTTT. Residues: CASSRDKGANQPQHF.

The rearrangement joins TRBV30 to TRBJ1-6; TRBD1 is a possible D gene (5 bases). Deletions cut 4 bases from V and 7 bases from J, with 14 bases between. Germline lookup yields CDR1 GTSNPN and CDR2 SVGIG (reference sequence). There are 14 residues in the CDR3. DNA of the CDR3: TGTGCCTGGAAAACCGGAGGGGACAATTCACCCCTCCACTTT. Its protein product is CAWKTGGDNSPLHF.

The CDR3 sequence is CASSLGQGIGYTF. In nucleotides, the CDR3 is TGTGCCAGCAGCTTGGGGCAGGGTATTGGCTACACCTTC. This chain uses TRBV5-8 with TRBJ1-2, with D maybe TRBD1 (5 bases). This CDR3 contains 13 residues. Trimming cost V 0 bases and J 7 bases, with 10 bases left between them. The germline V gene encodes CDR1 SGHTS and CDR2 YDEGEE.

CDR3 region: CAWIHTGGFNSPLHF. In nucleotides, the CDR3 is TGTGCCTGGATCCATACAGGGGGATTTAATTCACCCCTCCACTTT. J is TRBJ1-6 and V is TRBV30, with TRBD1 identical over 8 bases. Trimming at V came to 4 bases and at J to 6 bases, leaving 8 bases not matched to a gene. The germline V gene has CDR1 GTSNPN and CDR2 SVGIG (reference sequence). The CDR3 extends over 15 amino acids.

In this sample, this clone turned up once. J is TRBJ1-1 and V is TRBV7-2; 7 bases are shared with TRBD1. Trimming at V came to 5 bases and at J to 4 bases, leaving 7 bases not matched to a gene. Per germline, CDR1 SGHTA and CDR2 FQGNSA. The length of the CDR3 is 14 residues. The CDR3 region has the DNA TGTGCCAGCAGCCCAGACAGGGTGACCACTGAAGCTTTCTTT. It encodes CASSPDRVTTEAFF.

This clone appeared a few times. The chain carries TRBV6-1 and TRBJ2-7; D is ambiguous. From germline, CDR1 is MNHNS and CDR2 SASEGT. Trimming cost V 1 base and J 1 base, with 5 bases left between them. CDR3 length: 13 amino acids. The CDR3 sequence: CASSEELSYEQYF. DNA of the CDR3: TGTGCCAGCAGTGAAGAGCTATCCTACGAGCAGTACTTC.

The chain combines TRBV5-5 with TRBJ1-2; D gene ambiguous. This CDR3 region has 14 residues. V lost 5 bases and J 4 bases, leaving 15 bases between the germline ends. The germline V gene has CDR1 SGHKS and CDR2 YYEKEE (reference sequence). CDR3 in amino acids: CASSLDPSAYGYTF. The DNA of the CDR3 is TGTGCCAGCAGTCTGGACCCCAGTGCCTATGGCTACACCTTC.

The chain uses TRBV6-1 and TRBJ1-5; perhaps TRBD1 as D (6 bases). Germline-derived CDR1 and CDR2 are MNHNS and SASEGT. The CDR3 runs to 17 residues. V shed 0 bases and J shed 5 bases, with 17 bases lying between them. CDR3 DNA: TGTGCCAGCAGTGAAGCCTCGTCGGGGGCGAATCATCAGCCCCAGCATTTT. It specifies CASSEASSGANHQPQHF.

V gene TRBV9 combines with J gene TRBJ2-1; D tentatively fits TRBD1 or TRBD2 (5 bases each). V shed 1 base and J shed 10 bases, with 15 bases lying between them. Germline V gene sequence: CDR1 SGDLS, CDR2 YYNGEE. The CDR3 length is 14 residues. CDR3 nucleotides: TGTGCCAGCAGCGTACCGGGACGCGGAAAGGAGCAGTTCTTC. Encoded protein: CASSVPGRGKEQFF.

Notes on this clone: The junction departs from the called germline gene at one end, perhaps through a read error. The CDR3 here is CASGFRDQETQYF. The CDR3 DNA is TGTGCCAGCGGTTTCCGGGACCAAGAGACCCAGTACTTC. V gene TRBV28 combines with J gene TRBJ2-5; D not certain. The germline gives CDR1 MDHEN, CDR2 SYDVKM. This CDR3 has 13 amino acids.

The genes are TRBV6-4 and TRBJ2-3; D unresolved. V was trimmed by 5 bases and J by 4 bases, leaving 10 bases between them. Germline V gene sequence: CDR1 MRHNA, CDR2 SNTAGT. There are 13 residues in the CDR3. CDR3 residues: CASSPTVADTQYF. The CDR3 nucleotides are TGTGCCAGCAGTCCGACGGTCGCAGATACGCAGTATTTT.

By sample fraction, this clone is medium-sized. The chain employs TRBV5-6 and TRBJ2-5; the D gene is possibly TRBD2 (7 bases). CDR1 is SGHDT and CDR2 is YYEEEE in the germline V gene. V dropped 4 bases and J dropped 1 base, with 14 bases sitting between them. This CDR3 region has 15 residues. The CDR3 nucleotides are TGTGCCAGCAGCGGGGGGGCAGTGGCCCAAGAGACCCAGTACTTC. This sequence encodes CASSGGAVAQETQYF.

V usage is TRBV9 and J usage is TRBJ2-7; D is unresolved. The CDR3 has 14 amino acids. Trimming stripped 7 bases from V and 6 bases from J, with 20 bases between. Germline CDR1 is SGDLS and CDR2 is YYNGEE. The CDR3 bases are TGTGCCAGCGGTCGTTCTTCGGGTTTAAGCGAGCAGTACTTC. Its protein is CASGRSSGLSEQYF.

The chain uses TRBV28 and TRBJ2-5; possible D gene TRBD1, 5 bases. V lost 5 bases and J lost 2, with 12 bases in between. Germline CDR1 MDHEN, CDR2 SYDVKM. The CDR3 is 14 amino acids. CDR3 loop: CASSTPTAQETQYF. In DNA form, the CDR3 reads TGTGCCAGCAGTACCCCGACAGCACAAGAGACCCAGTACTTC.

V usage is TRBV9 and J usage is TRBJ2-5; unclear D gene. Germline CDR1 SGDLS, CDR2 YYNGEE. The ends were cut back, 4 bases at V and 1 base at J, with 14 bases in the middle. This CDR3 comprises 15 residues. CDR3 region: CASSSGGRLQETQYF. In nucleotides, the CDR3 is TGTGCCAGCAGCTCAGGTGGCAGACTCCAAGAGACCCAGTACTTC.

The chain joins TRBV11-2 to TRBJ2-1; 8 bases align to TRBD2. Trimming took 3 bases from V and 9 from J; bases not matched to a gene: 4. The germline gives CDR1 SGHAT, CDR2 FQNNGV. The CDR3 runs 13 residues. As DNA, the CDR3 is TGTGCCAGCAGCTTGGGACTAGGGAGTGAGCAGTTCTTC. Translating it yields CASSLGLGSEQFF.

The chain links TRBV5-1 to TRBJ2-5, with 15 bases matching TRBD2. Germline CDR1 and CDR2: SGHRS and YFSETQ. The CDR3 runs to 17 residues. Trimming at V came to 6 bases and at J to 4 bases, leaving 10 bases not matched to a gene. The CDR3 loop reads CASTEEGLAGGGETQYF. CDR3 sequence (DNA): TGCGCCAGCACCGAGGAAGGACTAGCGGGAGGGGGAGAGACCCAGTACTTC.

This clone was picked up a small number of times. The V and J genes are TRBV30 and TRBJ2-3; D unresolved. CDR1 and CDR2 from the germline V gene are GTSNPN and SVGIG (reference sequence). The CDR3 length is 15 residues. V shed 0 bases and J shed 1 base, with 11 bases lying between them. The CDR3 sequence is CAWSVPSRGTDTQYF. The CDR3 nucleotides read TGTGCCTGGAGTGTCCCTTCTCGGGGCACAGATACGCAGTATTTT. The entire variable domain, with the rest obtained from reference TRBV30 and TRBJ2-3, is as follows: SQTIHQWPATLVQPVGSPLSLECTVEGTSNPNLYWYRQAAGRGLQLLFYSVGIGQISSEVPQNLSASRPQDRQFILSSKKLLLSDSGFYLCAWSVPSRGTDTQYFGPGTRLTVL.

V usage is TRBV9 and J usage is TRBJ1-3, with D possibly matching TRBD1 (5 bases). This CDR3 region has 13 residues. The germline CDR1 and CDR2 sequences are SGDLS and YYNGEE. With 7 bases removed from V and 4 bases from J, the gap between germline ends came to 12 bases. CDR3 sequence (DNA): TGTGCCAGCGGGGAGGGGTCAGGAAACACCATATATTTT. The encoded protein is CASGEGSGNTIYF.

There are a few counts of this clone. The genes are TRBV19 and TRBJ2-7; D is perhaps TRBD2 (6 bases). CDR3 size: 18 residues. Germline CDR1 LNHDA, CDR2 SQIVND (reference sequence). Trimming shortened V by 4 bases and J by 3 bases, and 25 bases separated the two germline ends. CDR3 sequence reads: CASSRPPGVGSADYEQYF. DNA for the CDR3: TGTGCCAGTAGTAGGCCTCCGGGGGTTGGGAGTGCGGACTACGAGCAGTACTTC.

This sequence joins TRBV6-1 and TRBJ2-1; D gene ambiguous. V was shortened by 5 bases and J by 5 bases, with 4 bases between the two germline ends. Germline V gene lookup returns CDR1 MNHNS and CDR2 SASEGT. This CDR3 spans 11 amino acids. Written as DNA, the CDR3 is TGTGCCAGCAGTCCGAACAATGAGCAGTTCTTC. Its translation: CASSPNNEQFF.

The chain has TRBV4-2 and TRBJ1-4, with a tentative D call TRBD1 (6 bases). There are 17 residues in the CDR3. V lost 4 bases and J lost 6, with 21 bases in between. Germline CDR1 reads LGHNA; CDR2 reads YNFKEQ. CDR3 sequence: CASSRDRDTRPDEKLFF. The DNA for the CDR3 is TGTGCCAGCAGCCGAGACCGGGACACCCGTCCAGATGAAAAACTGTTTTTT.

The chain uses TRBV11-1 and TRBJ2-6; D is tentatively TRBD1 or TRBD2 (5 bases each). V dropped 3 bases and J dropped 4 bases, with 10 bases sitting between them. This CDR3 comprises 15 residues. From germline, CDR1 is SGHAT and CDR2 FQDESV (reference sequence). CDR3 sequence (DNA): TGTGCCAGCAGCTTTGAGGGGCTGGGGGCCAACGTCCTGACTTTC. Translation: CASSFEGLGANVLTF.

CDR3 sequence (DNA): TGTGCCAGCAGCCCCTTCCAGACACCTAGATTCGAGCAGTACTTC. Amino acids: CASSPFQTPRFEQYF. This chain links TRBV11-2 with TRBJ2-7; D is ambiguous. The ends were cut back, 5 bases at V and 6 bases at J, with 20 bases in the middle. This CDR3 contains 15 residues. In germline, CDR1 is SGHAT, CDR2 FQNNGV.

The rearrangement links TRBV6-1 to TRBJ2-3; D ambiguous. This CDR3 has 11 residues. Trimming left V 4 bases short and J 2 bases short, with 1 base between. The germline V gene has CDR1 MNHNS and CDR2 SASEGT. Here the CDR3 reads CASSVTDTQYF. CDR3 coding DNA: TGTGCCAGCAGTGTCACAGATACGCAGTATTTT.

This clone was observed a few times. The chain uses TRBV5-1 and TRBJ2-2; tentative D call: TRBD1 (6 bases). Trimming cost V 1 base and J 1 base, with 8 bases left between them. The CDR3 contains 15 residues. Germline CDR1 reads SGHRS; CDR2 reads YFSETQ. The CDR3 is CASSLLGQNTGELFF. The CDR3 DNA follows: TGCGCCAGCAGCTTGCTGGGACAGAACACCGGGGAGCTGTTTTTT.

This sequence joins TRBV10-3 and TRBJ1-4; D perhaps matches TRBD1 (5 bases). V lost 0 bases and J 5 bases, leaving 7 bases between the germline ends. The CDR3 extends over 14 amino acids. Germline values: CDR1 ENHRY, CDR2 SYGVKD. The CDR3 DNA reads as TGTGCCATCAGTGAGTCGTCAGGGAATGAAAAACTGTTTTTT. It is translated as CAISESSGNEKLFF.

The V and J genes are TRBV29-1 and TRBJ2-2; D possibly corresponds to TRBD2 (6 bases). Trimming stripped 6 bases from V and 11 bases from J, with 16 bases between. This CDR3 contains 12 residues. Germline CDR1 reads SQVTM; CDR2 reads ANQGSEA. The DNA for the CDR3 is TGCAGCGTCCGGACTATAGAGCACGAGCTGTTTTTT. Translated, it gives CSVRTIEHELFF.

The chain uses TRBV10-1 and TRBJ2-1; 12 nucleotides match TRBD2. This CDR3 is built from 20 residues. Germline V gene lookup returns CDR1 WNHNN and CDR2 SYGVQD (reference sequence). V shed 2 bases, J shed 1 base, and the junction held 12 bases outside the gene matches. CDR3: CASSETSLAGGLGSYNEQFF. In DNA, the CDR3 is TGCGCCAGCAGTGAGACCTCCCTAGCGGGAGGGCTTGGGTCCTACAATGAGCAGTTCTTC.